One sample yielded the 3 T cell receptor beta chains listed below, sequenced in a study of follicular helper T cells after annual influenza vaccination. Sequencing used immunoSEQ multiplex PCR; TCRdb keeps in-frame clones, though not all of them. The profile shows roughly 14,000 clones, about 83% of them singletons. As to time point: 2014-2015 season, pre-vaccination. The sample here was CXCR5- memory CD4+ T cells sorted from blood, taken on the day of influenza vaccination. These receptors were collected from an adult who received the influenza vaccine.

The chain combines TRBV7-2 with TRBJ2-7; 9 bases align to TRBD1. CDR3 length equals 14 residues. From germline, CDR1 is SGHTA and CDR2 FQGNSA. V trimming: 5 bases; J trimming: 4 bases; junction bases outside the gene matches: 6. CDR3 bases: TGTGCCAGCAGCCCCGACAGGGGGTCTTACGAGCAGTACTTC. Translated: CASSPDRGSYEQYF.

This rearrangement joins TRBV9 to TRBJ2-3; TRBD2 is a possible D gene (5 bases). V was clipped by 0 bases and J by 5 bases, with 13 bases between them. CDR3 size: 15 residues. The V gene's germline CDR1 is SGDLS and CDR2 YYNGEE. The CDR3: CASSVGVGRGDTQYF. The CDR3 DNA is TGTGCCAGCAGCGTAGGGGTAGGTCGGGGAGATACGCAGTATTTT.

The chain uses TRBV29-1 and TRBJ2-3; 11 nucleotides agree with TRBD2. The CDR3 sequence is 13 residues long. Germline trimming cut 4 bases from V and 4 bases from J; bases unmatched to any gene: 1. The V gene's germline CDR1 is SQVTM and CDR2 ANQGSEA. The CDR3 coding sequence is TGCAGCGTTGCACTAGCGGGGGCAGATACGCAGTATTTT. Translating gives CSVALAGADTQYF.